This T cell receptor beta chain was retrieved from a study of T cell changes during pregnancy in multiple sclerosis. Germline V lookup: CDR1 SGHNT, CDR2 YENEEA. Trimming cost V 5 bases and J 7 bases, with 9 bases left between them. This CDR3 has 13 residues. TCRdb's copy holds only in-frame clones and misses some; the assay was immunoSEQ multiplex PCR. The sample has roughly 67,000 clones; approximately 90% are singletons. The sample here was peripheral blood, taken in the second trimester of pregnancy. The receptor was derived from a female donor with multiple sclerosis, enrolled in a pregnancy study. The chain is built from TRBV11-3 and TRBJ1-6; D might be TRBD1 (6 bases). The CDR3 here is CASSVTGNSPLHF. In DNA, the CDR3 is TGTGCCAGCAGCGTTACAGGGAATTCACCCCTCCACTTT. Together with reference TRBV11-3 and TRBJ1-6, the CDR3 gives the full variable domain: EAGVVQSPRYKIIEKKQPVAFWCNPISGHNTLYWYLQNLGQGPELLIRYENEEAVDDSQLPKDRFSAERLKGVDSTLKIQPAELGDSAVYLCASSVTGNSPLHFGNGTRLTVT.